This T cell receptor (beta chain) was sequenced during a study of CD8+ T cells in alopecia areata. Sample treatment: oral pan-JAK inhibitor, 5-10 mg twice daily. The germline V and J ends were trimmed by 6 bases and 3 bases, with 4 bases remaining between them. CDR1 SGHRS and CDR2 YFSETQ come from the germline V gene. CDR3 length: 11 amino acids. RNA was isolated and reverse transcribed to cDNA, the sequencing template. Sequencing used immunoSEQ multiplex PCR; TCRdb keeps in-frame clones, though not all of them. Of under 350,000 clones in the sample, roughly 64% were seen once. The rearrangement joins TRBV5-1 to TRBJ2-1; D ambiguous. This specimen consisted of CD4+ T cells sorted from blood, obtained at week 24, from a patient treated with tofacitinib. This sequence was found in a human donor with alopecia areata. The CDR3 DNA reads as TGCGCCAGCAAGAACTACAATGAGCAGTTCTTC. It encodes CASKNYNEQFF.